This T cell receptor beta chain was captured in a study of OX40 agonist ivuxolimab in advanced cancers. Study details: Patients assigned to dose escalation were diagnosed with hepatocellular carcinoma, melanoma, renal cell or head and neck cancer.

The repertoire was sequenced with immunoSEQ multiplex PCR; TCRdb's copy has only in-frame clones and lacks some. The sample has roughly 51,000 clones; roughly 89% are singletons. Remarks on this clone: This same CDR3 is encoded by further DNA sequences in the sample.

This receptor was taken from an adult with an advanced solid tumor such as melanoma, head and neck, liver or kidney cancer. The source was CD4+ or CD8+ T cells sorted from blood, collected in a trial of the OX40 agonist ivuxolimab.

CDR3 coding DNA: TGTGCTAGTGGTTTGGAACCCGGGACGGGGGTACCCTACGAGCAGTACTTC. It specifies CASGLEPGTGVPYEQYF. The rearrangement uses TRBV12-5 and TRBJ2-7; a weak D match, TRBD2 (6 bases). V was shortened by 1 base and J by 2 bases, with 18 bases between the two germline ends. The CDR3 has 17 residues. From germline, CDR1 is LGHNT and CDR2 FRNRAP.